These T cell receptor beta chains were read from a single sample in a study of human T cells and chemical hapten exposure. TCRdb reanalysed the RACE reads using MiXCR and keeps one entry per CDR3 protein. The repertoire holds under 75,000 distinct CDR3 sequences, 11% seen once, with roughly 1.4% in the top ten. The sequencing here drew on whole blood, taken in connection with sensitization to the hapten diphenylcyclopropenone (DPC). Source of these receptors: a woman in her 50s with alopecia areata. Some clones in this sample may be carry-over from other donors' samples. CDR3s include the opening cysteine and the closing phenylalanine or tryptophan. A D gene is named only where the DNA matches it firmly. Clone size appears in some rows only: once, few, many, or a class for an expanded clone.

v_gene	d_gene	abundance	len	CDR3aa
TRBV7-9	TRBD2	-	14	CASSSPGLAYEQYF
TRBV6-5	-	many	15	CASSYSWARIEKLFF
TRBV7-3	-	few	17	CASSPGLGAGEGDTQYF
TRBV5-1	TRBD2	-	16	CASSLEGTTFTDTQYF
TRBV6-6	-	-	15	CASSHRQQQGGKLFF
TRBV14	-	many	14	CASSQVRANEKLFF
TRBV7-9	-	few	11	CASSSGLLGFF
TRBV6-6	-	-	11	CASTEHRELFF
TRBV7-9	-	many	16	CASSRNRDTLDNEQFF
TRBV7-8	-	few	13	CASSPNTADTQYF
TRBV18	-	many	14	CASSPLGGNQPQHF
TRBV20-1	-	-	15	CSARAHSAAGNTIYF
TRBV12-3/TRBV12-4	TRBD1	few	18	CASRHPGQGLIARTEAFF
TRBV7-8	-	-	15	CASSVVRGGRETQYF
TRBV7-9	-	many	14	CASSRLDPAHEQYF
TRBV7-9	-	many	16	CASSLTVILSGNTIYF
TRBV7-6	TRBD2	few	19	CASSPPGDSGGPKRYEQYF
TRBV5-1	-	-	15	CASSLVLGQSDEQYF
TRBV12-5	-	many	12	CASKSSTDTQYF
TRBV7-9	-	many	14	CASSLANGGDEQYF
TRBV28	TRBD1	many	14	CASSLGDRAEMQFF
TRBV4-3	-	-	16	CASSQVSGSYTDTQYF
TRBV6-5	TRBD1	-	18	CASRRDRGTGVANEKLFF
TRBV20-1	-	-	14	CSAPTGHLNTEAFF
TRBV4-1	TRBD1	many	18	CASREGGAGGFLNTEAFF
TRBV19	-	-	14	CASSLGPINQPQHF
TRBV28	-	many	14	CASSLRAMNTEAFF
TRBV29-1	-	many	12	CSARDAQETQYF
TRBV7-9	-	few	16	CASSQIPPGQTYEQYF
TRBV7-2	-	many	16	CASSLARTVKKETQYF
TRBV6-2/TRBV6-3	-	few	12	CASSYSGNEQFF
TRBV7-2	TRBD1	-	15	CASSLVGQVTYEQYF
TRBV27	TRBD1	few	15	CASSFNWDRAYEQYF
TRBV18	-	many	15	CASSSMDGTNSPLHF
TRBV25-1	-	many	17	CASSESPGVVQGETQYF
TRBV20-1	-	many	13	CSVLGRMNTEAFF
TRBV6-2/TRBV6-3	-	few	16	CASSYGRISPPDTQYF
TRBV5-1	TRBD1	few	17	CASSPITPGQGAHEQYF
TRBV27	-	once	14	CATRPRTIGETQYF
TRBV7-9	-	many	13	CASGVSGANVLTF
TRBV12-3/TRBV12-4	-	-	12	CASRPHLSEQFF
TRBV6-2/TRBV6-3	TRBD2	few	16	CASSRTSGGGTDTQYF
TRBV11-2	TRBD1	-	17	CASSPWTGEATNEKLFF
TRBV7-6	TRBD1	many	14	CASSLDRATYEQYF
TRBV3-2	-	-	19	CASSPGQGSPSGTNYEQYF
TRBV6-5	-	many	14	CASRADWSNEKLFF
TRBV29-1	-	-	15	CSVRWGSGGANVLTF
TRBV4-2	TRBD1	many	17	CASSQDRQGLENTEAFF
TRBV11-2	-	many	14	CASSFSMANTEAFF
TRBV7-2	-	many	14	CASSLVQGIHEQYF
TRBV2	-	-	10	CASSENGYTF
TRBV9	-	few	16	CASSVGDLGHNSPLHF
TRBV7-7	-	-	14	CASSLGTGQNEQFF
TRBV2	TRBD1	-	17	CASSIPGTGGDTGELFF
TRBV12-3/TRBV12-4	TRBD1	many	11	CASSLGDRTCF
TRBV11-2	TRBD2	many	16	CASSFLADTNTGELFF